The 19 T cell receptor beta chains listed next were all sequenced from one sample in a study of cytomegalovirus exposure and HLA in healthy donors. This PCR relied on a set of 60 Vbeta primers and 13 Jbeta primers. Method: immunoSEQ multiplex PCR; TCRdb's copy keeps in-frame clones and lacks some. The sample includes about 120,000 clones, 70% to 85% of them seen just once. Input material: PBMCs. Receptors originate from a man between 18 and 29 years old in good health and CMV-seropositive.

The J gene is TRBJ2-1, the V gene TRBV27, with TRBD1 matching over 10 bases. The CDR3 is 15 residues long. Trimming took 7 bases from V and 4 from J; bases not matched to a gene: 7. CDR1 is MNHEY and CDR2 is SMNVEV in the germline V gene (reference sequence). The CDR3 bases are TGTGCCAGCAATTTCGGACAGGGGGTGTACAATGAGCAGTTCTTC. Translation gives CASNFGQGVYNEQFF.

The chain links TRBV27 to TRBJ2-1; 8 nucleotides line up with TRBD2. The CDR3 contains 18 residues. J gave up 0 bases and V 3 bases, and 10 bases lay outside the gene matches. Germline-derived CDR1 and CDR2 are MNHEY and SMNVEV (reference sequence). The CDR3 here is CASSFLAGGPSSYNEQFF. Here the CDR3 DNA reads TGTGCCAGCAGTTTTCTGGCGGGAGGACCGAGCTCCTACAATGAGCAGTTCTTC.

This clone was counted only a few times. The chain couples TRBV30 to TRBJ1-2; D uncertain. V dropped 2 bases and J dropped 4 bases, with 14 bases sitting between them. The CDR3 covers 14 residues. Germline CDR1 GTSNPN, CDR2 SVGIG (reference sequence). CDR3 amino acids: CAWSRDSRSYGYTF. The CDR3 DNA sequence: TGTGCCTGGAGTCGCGACTCCCGATCCTATGGCTACACCTTC.

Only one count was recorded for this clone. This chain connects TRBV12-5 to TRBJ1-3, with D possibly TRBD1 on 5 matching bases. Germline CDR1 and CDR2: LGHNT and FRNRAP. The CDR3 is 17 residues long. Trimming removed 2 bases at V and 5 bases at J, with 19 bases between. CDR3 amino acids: CASGLLPPGGDRNTIYF. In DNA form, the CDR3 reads TGTGCTAGTGGTTTGTTACCCCCCGGGGGAGATAGAAACACCATATATTTT. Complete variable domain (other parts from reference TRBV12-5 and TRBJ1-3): DARVTQTPRHKVTEMGQEVTMRCQPILGHNTVFWYRQTMMQGLELLAYFRNRAPLDDSGMPKDRFSAEMPDATLATLKIQPSEPRDSAVYFCASGLLPPGGDRNTIYFGEGSWLTVV.

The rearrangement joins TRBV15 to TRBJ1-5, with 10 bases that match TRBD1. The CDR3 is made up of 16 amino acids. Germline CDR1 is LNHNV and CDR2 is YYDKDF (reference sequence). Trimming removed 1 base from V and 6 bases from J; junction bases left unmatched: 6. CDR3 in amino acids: CATSRARTGGLQPQHF. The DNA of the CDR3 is TGTGCCACCAGCAGAGCGCGGACAGGGGGGCTTCAGCCCCAGCATTTT.

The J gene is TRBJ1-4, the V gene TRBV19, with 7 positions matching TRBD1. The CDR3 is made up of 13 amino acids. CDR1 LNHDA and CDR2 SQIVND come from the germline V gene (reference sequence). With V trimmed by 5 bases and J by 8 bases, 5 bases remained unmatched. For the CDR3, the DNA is TGTGCCAGTAGTCGGGACAGTGGGGAAAAACTGTTTTTT. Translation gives CASSRDSGEKLFF.

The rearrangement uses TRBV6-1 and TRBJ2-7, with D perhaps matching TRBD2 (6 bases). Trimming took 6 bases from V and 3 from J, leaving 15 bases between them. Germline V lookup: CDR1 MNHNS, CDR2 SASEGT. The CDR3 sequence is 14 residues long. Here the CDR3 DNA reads TGTGCCAGCAGCCACCGGGACTCACACTACGAGCAGTACTTC. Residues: CASSHRDSHYEQYF.

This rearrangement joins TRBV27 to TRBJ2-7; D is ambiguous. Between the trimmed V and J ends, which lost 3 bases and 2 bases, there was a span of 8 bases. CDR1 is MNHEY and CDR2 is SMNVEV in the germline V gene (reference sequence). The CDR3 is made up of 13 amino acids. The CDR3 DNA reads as TGTGCCAGCAGTTTCAGCGAAGCCTACGAGCAGTACTTC. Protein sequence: CASSFSEAYEQYF.

CDR3 sequence reads: CASSEDRVGNQPQHF. CDR3 DNA sequence: TGTGCCAGCAGTGAAGACAGGGTAGGCAATCAGCCCCAGCATTTT. The chain uses TRBV2 and TRBJ1-5; tentative D call: TRBD1 (6 bases). Germline-derived CDR1 and CDR2 are SNHLY and FYNNEI. This CDR3 has 15 residues. The V gene lost 1 base and the J gene lost 2 bases, with 9 bases spanning the gap.

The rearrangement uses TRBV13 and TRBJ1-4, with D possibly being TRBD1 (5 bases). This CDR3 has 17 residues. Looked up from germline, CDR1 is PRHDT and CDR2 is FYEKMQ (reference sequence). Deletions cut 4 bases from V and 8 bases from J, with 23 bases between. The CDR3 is CASSSLLDSPHGEKLFF. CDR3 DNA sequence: TGTGCCAGCAGCTCCTTATTAGACAGCCCCCACGGGGAAAAACTGTTTTTT. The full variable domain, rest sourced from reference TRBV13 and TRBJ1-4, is AAGVIQSPRHLIKEKRETATLKCYPIPRHDTVYWYQQGPGQDPQFLISFYEKMQSDKGSIPDRFSAQQFSDYHSELNMSSLELGDSALYFCASSSLLDSPHGEKLFFGSGTQLSVL.

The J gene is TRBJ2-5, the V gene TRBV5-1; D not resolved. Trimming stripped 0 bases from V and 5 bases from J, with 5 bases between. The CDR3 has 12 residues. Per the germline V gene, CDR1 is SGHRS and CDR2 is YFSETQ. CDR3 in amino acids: CASSLARETQYF. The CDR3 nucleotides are TGCGCCAGCAGCTTGGCTAGGGAGACCCAGTACTTC.

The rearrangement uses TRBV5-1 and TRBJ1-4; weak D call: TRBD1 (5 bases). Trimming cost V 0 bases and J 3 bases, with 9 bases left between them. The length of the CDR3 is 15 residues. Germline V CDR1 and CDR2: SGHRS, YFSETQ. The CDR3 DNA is TGCGCCAGCAGCTTGGTTGGGGCGGCTAATGAAAAACTGTTTTTT. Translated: CASSLVGAANEKLFF.

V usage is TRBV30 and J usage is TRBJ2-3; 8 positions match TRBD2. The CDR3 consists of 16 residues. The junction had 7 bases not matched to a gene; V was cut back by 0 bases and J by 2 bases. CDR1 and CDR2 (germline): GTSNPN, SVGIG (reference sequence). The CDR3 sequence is CAWSVPSGGSTDTQYF. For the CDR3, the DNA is TGTGCCTGGAGTGTACCGAGCGGGGGATCCACAGATACGCAGTATTTT. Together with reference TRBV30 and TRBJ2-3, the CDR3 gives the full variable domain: SQTIHQWPATLVQPVGSPLSLECTVEGTSNPNLYWYRQAAGRGLQLLFYSVGIGQISSEVPQNLSASRPQDRQFILSSKKLLLSDSGFYLCAWSVPSGGSTDTQYFGPGTRLTVL.

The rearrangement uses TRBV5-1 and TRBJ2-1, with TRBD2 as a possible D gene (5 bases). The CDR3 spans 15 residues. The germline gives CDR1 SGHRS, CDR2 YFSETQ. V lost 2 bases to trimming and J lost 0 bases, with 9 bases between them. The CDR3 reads CASSLAASSYNEQFF. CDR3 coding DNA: TGCGCCAGCAGCTTAGCGGCGAGCTCCTACAATGAGCAGTTCTTC.

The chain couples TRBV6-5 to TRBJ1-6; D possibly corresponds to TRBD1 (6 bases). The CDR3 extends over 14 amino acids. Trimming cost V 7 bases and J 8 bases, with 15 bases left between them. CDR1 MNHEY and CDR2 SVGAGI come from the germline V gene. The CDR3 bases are TGTGCCAGCAATTTGGCACAGGGAGATTCACCCCTCCACTTT. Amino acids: CASNLAQGDSPLHF.

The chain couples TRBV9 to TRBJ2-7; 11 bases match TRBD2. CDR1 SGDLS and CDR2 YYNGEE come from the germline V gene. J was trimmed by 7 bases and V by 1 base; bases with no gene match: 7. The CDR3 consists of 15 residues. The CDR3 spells CASSVLAGGIEEQYF. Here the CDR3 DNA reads TGTGCCAGCAGCGTATTAGCGGGAGGGATCGAAGAGCAGTACTTC. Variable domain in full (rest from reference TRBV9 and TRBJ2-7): DSGVTQTPKHLITATGQRVTLRCSPRSGDLSVYWYQQSLDQGLQFLIQYYNGEERAKGNILERFSAQQFPDLHSELNLSSLELGDSALYFCASSVLAGGIEEQYFGPGTRLTVT.

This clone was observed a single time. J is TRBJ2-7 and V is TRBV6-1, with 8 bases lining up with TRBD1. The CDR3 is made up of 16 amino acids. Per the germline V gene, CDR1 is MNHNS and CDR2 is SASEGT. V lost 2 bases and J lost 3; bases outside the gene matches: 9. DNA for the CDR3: TGTGCCAGCAGTGAATCCGCCGGGACAGGCTACTACGAGCAGTACTTC. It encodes CASSESAGTGYYEQYF.

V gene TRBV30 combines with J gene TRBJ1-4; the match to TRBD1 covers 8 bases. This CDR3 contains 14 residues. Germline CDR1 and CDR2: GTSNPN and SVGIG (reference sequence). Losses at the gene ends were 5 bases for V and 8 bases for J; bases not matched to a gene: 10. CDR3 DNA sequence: TGTGCCTGGGCCCCACAGGGGGACGAGGAAAAACTGTTTTTT. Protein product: CAWAPQGDEEKLFF. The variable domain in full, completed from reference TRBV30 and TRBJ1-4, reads SQTIHQWPATLVQPVGSPLSLECTVEGTSNPNLYWYRQAAGRGLQLLFYSVGIGQISSEVPQNLSASRPQDRQFILSSKKLLLSDSGFYLCAWAPQGDEEKLFFGSGTQLSVL.

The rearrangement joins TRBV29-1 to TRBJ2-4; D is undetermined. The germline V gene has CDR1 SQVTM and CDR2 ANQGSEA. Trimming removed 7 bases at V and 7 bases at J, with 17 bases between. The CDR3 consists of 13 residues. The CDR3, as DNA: TGCAGCGCCAAGTCCGGTGCCGGGAACATTCAGTACTTC. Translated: CSAKSGAGNIQYF. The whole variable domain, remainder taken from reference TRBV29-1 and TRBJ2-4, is SAVISQKPSRDICQRGTSLTIQCQVDSQVTMMFWYRQQPGQSLTLIATANQGSEATYESGFVIDKFPISRPNLTFSTLTVSNMSPEDSSIYLCSAKSGAGNIQYFGAGTRLSVL.